This T cell receptor beta chain comes out of a study of cytomegalovirus exposure and HLA in healthy donors (TCRdb year 2017). For context, the study as a whole: According to a later analysis, one platform produced both the approximately 110 validation repertoires and the roughly 640 repertoires of the first cohort. To predict cytomegalovirus infection status, the study combined high-throughput TCR immunosequencing, statistical association of individual TCRs with disease status, and machine learning. The study was designed to test whether signatures of past pathogen exposure could be identified by cataloging public T cell receptors. In addition to the first cohort of 650 to 750 subjects, a separate validation cohort of some 120 different subjects was used. The paper as a whole reports these results and caveats: Most TCR sequences were observed very rarely across donors, whereas some public TCRs were present in many individuals. Three of the identified cytomegalovirus-associated TCR beta chains were confirmed in vitro to be specific for cytomegalovirus antigens. Of the cluster scores, approximately 94% were above 0 in a later analysis, which found that TCRs clustered in the first cohort also tended to co-occur in the roughly 130 validation repertoires. According to the authors, the approach could potentially be generalized to other disease states and immunological phenotypes. A later analysis had no HLA typing for the validation cohort, so co-occurrence there was scored across all 130 or so repertoires. In both the original and validation cohorts, the classifier was reported to diagnose cytomegalovirus status with high specificity and sensitivity. The study gave a list of 150 to 200 TCR beta chains associated with cytomegalovirus.

Measured from the cysteine to the phenylalanine, the CDR3 is 15 residues long. The only DNA kept is the CDR3, 45 bases in frame from the first base. Clipping removes 2 bases from V and 6 bases from J, with 7 as the unmatched junction base count. The germline V gene supplies CDR1 SGHTA and CDR2 FQGNSA. Library generation was performed with the immunoSEQ multiplex PCR assay. In the paper's pipeline: To diagnose cytomegalovirus status from the catalog of TCR beta chain sequences, a statistical classification framework was built. TCRdb took over this immuneACCESS table, retaining in-frame rearrangements with V and J assigned. Such tables are incomplete; in checked studies, under half of the missing clones stem from an unresolved V gene, and the remainder is unexplained. V and J calls and clone size are copied from that table; D and trimming were computed from the DNA. This sample gives around 300,000 clones in total; around 86% of them show up just once. The ten most abundant clones make up 0.9% to 1.1% of the sample.

As concerns this clone: The antigen it recognizes is unknown. Base-call qualities are not available, and no considerably larger clone is one nucleotide away.

Donors formed part of the validation cohort, which comprised about 130 subjects and was distinct from the first cohort of under 850 subjects. This sequence uses TRBV7-2 and TRBJ2-3, and 8 junctional nucleotides match TRBD2. The specimen was PBMCs. The clonotype comes from a young woman in good health and CMV-seronegative. The CDR3 region: CASSLKARGGDTQYF. The sequenced DNA: TGTGCCAGCAGCTTAAAGGCCCGCGGGGGGGATACGCAGTATTTT.